This T cell receptor (beta chain) was retrieved from a study of response to subunit inactivated influenza vaccine. A remark on this clonotype: Its antigen is still unknown.

The V segment lost 2 bases and the J segment 0 bases; nucleotides outside the gene matches: 2. Germline V gene data show CDR1 as SGHVS and CDR2 as FQNEAQ. The CDR3 length is 16 residues. TCRdb independently ran MiXCR on the RT-PCR reads; one entry per CDR3 protein. The data hold under 750,000 distinct CDR3 sequences, with approximately 10% observed a single time. Study outcomes and limitations: Authors proposed each seasonal influenza vaccination draws in few new T cells.

This sequence originates from a man over 45 who received an inactivated influenza vaccine. This material consisted of PBMCs from blood, taken on the day of vaccination. The rearrangement uses TRBV7-8 and TRBJ2-1; TRBD2 aligns across 9 bases. The CDR3 sequence is CASSLRRGGSYNEQFF. In nucleotides, the CDR3 is TGTGCCAGCAGCTTAAGGCGGGGGGGCTCCTACAATGAGCAGTTCTTC.